The 21 T cell receptor beta chains given below trace back to one sample, sequenced in a study of blood T cell repertoires in COVID-19. Profiling relied on immunoSEQ multiplex PCR, and the TCRdb table lists in-frame clones only, not all of them. The sample carries approximately 170,000 clones, around 85% recorded once. The source material was peripheral blood. The receptors here all came from a woman in her 70s with acute or convalescent COVID-19.

This chain uses TRBV6-5 with TRBJ1-1; TRBD1 matches 7 bases. Trimming cost V 3 bases and J 10 bases; bases outside gene matches: 8. The CDR3 is 13 residues long. CDR1 and CDR2 (germline): MNHEY, SVGAGI. CDR3 protein: CASSYSDQGVAFF. The CDR3, as DNA: TGTGCCAGCAGTTATTCGGATCAGGGGGTAGCTTTCTTT.

This rearrangement joins TRBV25-1 to TRBJ1-1; D gene uncertain. V was cut by 5 bases and J by 7 bases, with 14 bases left in between. Germline V gene lookup returns CDR1 MGHDK and CDR2 SYGVNS. The CDR3 covers 13 residues. CDR3 protein: CASSSRGSLEAFF. As DNA, the CDR3 is TGTGCCAGCAGTTCCCGGGGTAGCCTTGAAGCTTTCTTT. The full variable domain, its missing parts supplied by reference TRBV25-1 and TRBJ1-1, is EADIYQTPRYLVIGTGKKITLECSQTMGHDKMYWYQQDPGMELHLIHYSYGVNSTEKGDLSSESTVSRIRTEHFPLTLESARPSHTSQYLCASSSRGSLEAFFGQGTRLTVV.

V and J are TRBV2 and TRBJ1-2; D is unresolved. Trimming removed 3 bases at V and 12 bases at J, with 11 bases between. This CDR3 is built from 11 residues. Germline V gives CDR1 SNHLY, CDR2 FYNNEI. The CDR3 sequence: CASSDLYRDTF. CDR3 DNA: TGTGCCAGCAGTGATCTATACCGGGACACCTTC.

CDR3 DNA: TGTGCCAGCAGCTTAGGAACCCGACTAGCGGGGGGGGAGCAGTTCTTC. Residues: CASSLGTRLAGGEQFF. The genes are TRBV7-6 and TRBJ2-1; 14 bases map to TRBD2. This CDR3 has 16 residues. V lost 1 base and J lost 10; bases outside the gene matches: 6. Germline values: CDR1 SGHVS, CDR2 FNYEAQ.

The rearrangement links TRBV5-1 to TRBJ2-1; 8 nucleotides align to TRBD1. The CDR3 runs 12 residues. Trimming cost V 2 bases and J 9 bases; bases outside gene matches: 1. CDR1 and CDR2 (germline): SGHRS, YFSETQ. CDR3 bases: TGCGCCAGCAGCTTAGGACAGGGTGAGCAGTTCTTC. Translation: CASSLGQGEQFF.

For this clone: The sample holds other DNA sequences that translate to the same CDR3. This rearrangement joins TRBV20-1 to TRBJ1-2; a possible D gene is TRBD1 (5 bases). Trimming cost V 3 bases and J 4 bases, with 12 bases left between them. The CDR3 covers 13 residues. Germline CDR1 reads DFQATT; CDR2 reads SNEGSKA (reference sequence). In DNA, the CDR3 is TGCAGTGCTAGTTCCCAGGGTCGCTATGGCTACACCTTC. This gives the protein CSASSQGRYGYTF.

The chain joins TRBV28 to TRBJ1-6, with 9 bases fitting TRBD1. The CDR3 contains 18 residues. Trimming at V came to 2 bases and at J to 7 bases, leaving 12 bases not matched to a gene. CDR1 MDHEN and CDR2 SYDVKM come from the germline V gene. The CDR3 here is CASSLVTPGQGSNSPLHF. CDR3 coding DNA: TGTGCCAGCAGTTTAGTCACCCCCGGACAGGGGAGCAATTCACCCCTCCACTTT. Variable domain in full (rest from reference TRBV28 and TRBJ1-6): DVKVTQSSRYLVKRTGEKVFLECVQDMDHENMFWYRQDPGLGLRLIYFSYDVKMKEKGDIPEGYSVSREKKERFSLILESASTNQTSMYLCASSLVTPGQGSNSPLHFGNGTRLTVT.

J is TRBJ1-5 and V is TRBV6-1; no clear D. The CDR3 consists of 16 residues. V lost 4 bases, J lost 2 bases, and 15 bases lay in between. Germline lookup yields CDR1 MNHNS and CDR2 SASEGT. In nucleotides, the CDR3 is TGTGCCAGCAGTGTCTCCAGATCGATGGGCAATCAGCCCCAGCATTTT. This translates into CASSVSRSMGNQPQHF.

This chain links TRBV9 with TRBJ1-5; D is ambiguous. Germline lookup yields CDR1 SGDLS and CDR2 YYNGEE. V was pared by 0 bases and J by 6 bases, with 13 bases between. The CDR3 covers 15 residues. Written as DNA, the CDR3 is TGTGCCAGCAGCGTAGGGACTACCGCCGGTCAGCCCCAGCATTTT. This codes for CASSVGTTAGQPQHF.

There are a few counts of this clone. The gene calls are TRBV18 and TRBJ1-2; TRBD1 matches at 8 bases. The CDR3 extends over 15 amino acids. J lost 2 bases, V lost 4 bases, and 6 bases had no gene match. Germline-derived CDR1 and CDR2 are KGHSH and LQKENI. The CDR3 loop reads CASSRGQGPNYGYTF. In DNA, the CDR3 is TGTGCCAGCTCACGCGGACAGGGCCCGAACTATGGCTACACCTTC.

The chain combines TRBV5-6 with TRBJ1-2, with a tentative D call TRBD1 (5 bases). The CDR3 sequence is 15 residues long. CDR1 is SGHDT and CDR2 is YYEEEE in the germline V gene. V dropped 0 bases and J dropped 6 bases, with 15 bases sitting between them. DNA for the CDR3: TGTGCCAGCAGCTTGGCCCTCGGGGGTATTCATGGCTACACCTTC. Translated, it gives CASSLALGGIHGYTF.

The J gene is TRBJ1-1, the V gene TRBV30; D remains ambiguous. The germline V gene encodes CDR1 GTSNPN and CDR2 SVGIG (reference sequence). CDR3 length: 13 residues. The V and J ends lost 0 bases and 5 bases respectively, with 10 bases between them. The CDR3 coding sequence is TGTGCCTGGAGTGTAATGGTCGCGACTGAAGCTTTCTTT. Translating gives CAWSVMVATEAFF.

V gene TRBV19 combines with J gene TRBJ2-1; TRBD2 aligns across 9 bases. The CDR3 is 17 amino acids. Per the germline V gene, CDR1 is LNHDA and CDR2 is SQIVND (reference sequence). Trimming cost V 3 bases and J 3 bases; bases outside gene matches: 9. CDR3 region: CASSIGPGGGGYNEQFF. Written as DNA, the CDR3 is TGTGCCAGTAGTATTGGTCCCGGCGGGGGGGGCTACAATGAGCAGTTCTTC.

The V gene is TRBV5-1, the J gene TRBJ2-1; 9 bases are a match to TRBD2. Trimming removed 3 bases from V and 0 bases from J; junction bases left unmatched: 4. This CDR3 has 16 amino acids. Germline-derived CDR1 and CDR2 are SGHRS and YFSETQ. The chain's CDR3 is CASSSGRGGSYNEQFF. The DNA for the CDR3 is TGCGCCAGCAGCTCTGGGCGGGGGGGCTCCTACAATGAGCAGTTCTTC. The whole variable domain, remainder taken from reference TRBV5-1 and TRBJ2-1, is KAGVTQTPRYLIKTRGQQVTLSCSPISGHRSVSWYQQTPGQGLQFLFEYFSETQRNKGNFPGRFSGRQFSNSRSEMNVSTLELGDSALYLCASSSGRGGSYNEQFFGPGTRLTVL.

This rearrangement joins TRBV27 to TRBJ2-2, with D unclear. Trimming took off 4 bases at V and 6 bases at J, with 3 bases between the two ends. The CDR3 runs 11 residues. Germline assignment: CDR1 MNHEY and CDR2 SMNVEV (reference sequence). The CDR3 coding sequence is TGTGCCAGCAGTTCTGCCGGGGAGCTGTTTTTT. The encoded protein is CASSSAGELFF.

This chain links TRBV21-1 with TRBJ2-7; the table's D call TRBD1 went unverified against the DNA. TRBV21-1 is an annotated pseudogene. This CDR3 is 12 amino acids long. CDR3 in DNA: TGTGCCACCGGGCAGGGCTCCTACGAGCAGTACTTC. This translates into CATGQGSYEQYF.

This clone was recorded once. This sequence joins TRBV5-1 and TRBJ1-1; TRBD1 agrees at 11 bases. The V and J ends lost 4 bases and 4 bases, in that order; junction bases with no gene match: 6. Germline-derived CDR1 and CDR2 are SGHRS and YFSETQ. The CDR3 contains 15 residues. CDR3 DNA sequence: TGCGCCAGCAGCAGCCCCGGGACAGGGGGCACTGAAGCTTTCTTT. It specifies CASSSPGTGGTEAFF. The complete variable domain, with remaining parts taken from reference TRBV5-1 and TRBJ1-1, reads KAGVTQTPRYLIKTRGQQVTLSCSPISGHRSVSWYQQTPGQGLQFLFEYFSETQRNKGNFPGRFSGRQFSNSRSEMNVSTLELGDSALYLCASSSPGTGGTEAFFGQGTRLTVV.

The rearrangement links TRBV30 to TRBJ1-3; D unclear. Germline loops: CDR1 GTSNPN, CDR2 SVGIG (reference sequence). The V end was cut by 6 bases, the J end by 1 base, with 10 bases between. The CDR3 spans 13 residues. The CDR3 nucleotides are TGTGCCTGCAACAGCTGGTCTGGAAACACCATATATTTT. Amino acid sequence: CACNSWSGNTIYF.

The chain is built from TRBV3-1 (or the pseudogene TRBV3-2) and TRBJ2-3, with 9 bases fitting TRBD2. This CDR3 is built from 17 residues. CDR1 is LGHDT, CDR2 YNNKEL, per germline (reference sequence). Trimming at V came to 0 bases and at J to 6 bases, leaving 10 bases not matched to a gene. CDR3 in DNA: TGTGCCAGCAGCCAAGATGGGGCGGGAGGGCCCTCGGATACGCAGTATTTT. This gives the protein CASSQDGAGGPSDTQYF.

This chain links TRBV7-9 with TRBJ2-1; 7 bases align to TRBD2. V was clipped by 2 bases and J by 6 bases; unmatched bases: 4. Per germline, CDR1 SEHNR and CDR2 FQNEAQ (reference sequence). The CDR3 has 14 residues. CDR3 protein: CASSLSTGGNEQFF. CDR3 DNA: TGTGCCAGCAGCTTATCTACGGGGGGCAATGAGCAGTTCTTC. Full variable domain (rest looked up from reference TRBV7-9 and TRBJ2-1): DTGVSQNPRHKITKRGQNVTFRCDPISEHNRLYWYRQTLGQGPEFLTYFQNEAQLEKSRLLSDRFSAERPKGSFSTLEIQRTEQGDSAMYLCASSLSTGGNEQFFGPGTRLTVL.

The chain couples TRBV27 to TRBJ1-2, with D possibly being TRBD1 (6 bases). CDR3 length equals 15 residues. Trimming removed 6 bases from V and 6 bases from J, with 20 bases in between. The V gene's germline CDR1 is MNHEY and CDR2 SMNVEV (reference sequence). As DNA, the CDR3 is TGTGCCAGCAGCCCCTTGTGGGCCAGGGGCCATGGCTACACCTTC. Protein product: CASSPLWARGHGYTF.